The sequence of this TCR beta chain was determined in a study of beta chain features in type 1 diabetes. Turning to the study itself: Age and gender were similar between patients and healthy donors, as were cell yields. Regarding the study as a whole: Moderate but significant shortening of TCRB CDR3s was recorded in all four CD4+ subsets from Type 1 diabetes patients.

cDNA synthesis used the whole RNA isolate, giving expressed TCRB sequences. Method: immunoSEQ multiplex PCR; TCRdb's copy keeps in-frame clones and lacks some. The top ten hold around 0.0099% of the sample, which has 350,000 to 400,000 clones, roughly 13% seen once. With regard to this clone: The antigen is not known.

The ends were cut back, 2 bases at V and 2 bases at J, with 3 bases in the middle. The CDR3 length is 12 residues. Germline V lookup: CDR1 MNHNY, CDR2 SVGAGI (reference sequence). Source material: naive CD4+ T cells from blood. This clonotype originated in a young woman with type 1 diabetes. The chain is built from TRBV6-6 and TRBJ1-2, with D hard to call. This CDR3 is CASSYPNYGYTF. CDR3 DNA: TGTGCCAGCAGTTACCCGAACTATGGCTACACCTTC.